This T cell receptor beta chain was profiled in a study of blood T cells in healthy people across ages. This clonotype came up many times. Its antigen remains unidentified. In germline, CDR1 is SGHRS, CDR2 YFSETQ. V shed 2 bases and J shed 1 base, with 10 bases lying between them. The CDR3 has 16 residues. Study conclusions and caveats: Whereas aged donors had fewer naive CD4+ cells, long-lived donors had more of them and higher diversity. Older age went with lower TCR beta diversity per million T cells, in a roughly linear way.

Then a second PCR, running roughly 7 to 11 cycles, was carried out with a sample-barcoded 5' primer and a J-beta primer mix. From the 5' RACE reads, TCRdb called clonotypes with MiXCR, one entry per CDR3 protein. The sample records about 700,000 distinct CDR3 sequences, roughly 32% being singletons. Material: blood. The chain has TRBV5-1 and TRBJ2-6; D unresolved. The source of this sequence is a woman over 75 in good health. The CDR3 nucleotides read TGCGCCAGCAGCTTACGCCCAGTGTCTGGGGCCAACGTCCTGACTTTC. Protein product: CASSLRPVSGANVLTF.